These T cell receptor beta chains were read from a single sample in a study of T cell responses to AZD1222 COVID-19 vaccine. Only in-frame clones appear in the TCRdb table, and some are missing; sequencing was by immunoSEQ multiplex PCR. The sample lists 77,000 or so clones; roughly nine tenths were seen once. Here the sequenced sample was peripheral blood, taken on day 0 of AZD1222 vaccination. These receptors came from an adult in good health. CDR3s include the opening cysteine and the closing phenylalanine or tryptophan. The D gene is left open where the match is weak. The size entry is marked missing in some rows and otherwise reads once, few, many or a size class.

clone_size: .
d_call: TRBD1
v_call: TRBV19
j_call: TRBJ2-7
cdr3_nt: TGTGCCAGTAGTTCAGGGGGCACCTACGAGCAGTACTTC
cdr3_aa: CASSSGGTYEQYF

clone_size: .
d_call: TRBD1
v_call: TRBV5-6
j_call: TRBJ1-1
cdr3_nt: TGTGCCAGCAGCATCCGGGACAGGATCAAGGCTTTCTTT
cdr3_aa: CASSIRDRIKAFF

clone_size: .
d_call: TRBD1
v_call: TRBV28
j_call: TRBJ1-2
cdr3_nt: TGTGCCAGCAGTCCCCTGGACAGGGGGCGTCTACCCGGCTACACCTTC
cdr3_aa: CASSPLDRGRLPGYTF

clone_size: once
d_call: TRBD1
v_call: TRBV9
j_call: TRBJ1-1
cdr3_nt: TGTGCCAGCAGCGTAGGGAGGGGGCTGAACACTGAAGCTTTCTTT
cdr3_aa: CASSVGRGLNTEAFF

clone_size: .
d_call: TRBD1
v_call: TRBV5-1
j_call: TRBJ2-2
cdr3_nt: TGCGCCAGCAGCTTCTCCGGGACAGGGAACACCGGGGAGCTGTTTTTT
cdr3_aa: CASSFSGTGNTGELFF

clone_size: .
d_call: TRBD1
v_call: TRBV6-5
j_call: TRBJ2-5
cdr3_nt: TGTGCCAGCAGTTACGGACAGGGGGGAGAGACCCAGTACTTC
cdr3_aa: CASSYGQGGETQYF

clone_size: .
d_call: .
v_call: TRBV11-2
j_call: TRBJ2-7
cdr3_nt: TGTGCCAGCAGCTTGGGACATTCCTCCTACGAGCAGTACTTC
cdr3_aa: CASSLGHSSYEQYF

clone_size: .
d_call: .
v_call: TRBV21-1
j_call: TRBJ1-4
cdr3_nt: TGTGCCGCTTCCCCCCCGGGGGCTTCTCGAAAACTGTTTTTT
cdr3_aa: CAASPPGASRKLFF

clone_size: .
d_call: .
v_call: TRBV10-3
j_call: TRBJ1-1
cdr3_nt: TGTGCCATCAGTGAGATAGGGGCTGATCCTGAAGCTTTCTTT
cdr3_aa: CAISEIGADPEAFF

clone_size: .
d_call: TRBD2
v_call: TRBV6-5
j_call: TRBJ2-1
cdr3_nt: TGTGCCAGCAGCTTAGCGGGGTTATCCTACAATGAGCAGTTCTTC
cdr3_aa: CASSLAGLSYNEQFF

clone_size: .
d_call: .
v_call: TRBV11-2
j_call: TRBJ2-7
cdr3_nt: TGTGCCAGCAGCTTCGGGACTGGGACCTACGAGCAGTACTTC
cdr3_aa: CASSFGTGTYEQYF

clone_size: .
d_call: .
v_call: TRBV11-2
j_call: TRBJ1-5
cdr3_nt: TGTGCCAGCAGCTTAGGGGGGTCCGGAAATCAGCCCCAGCATTTT
cdr3_aa: CASSLGGSGNQPQHF

clone_size: .
d_call: .
v_call: TRBV5-1
j_call: TRBJ1-6
cdr3_nt: TGCGCCAGCAGCTTAACAGGGATCTATAATTCACCCCTCCACTTT
cdr3_aa: CASSLTGIYNSPLHF

clone_size: once
d_call: .
v_call: TRBV2
j_call: TRBJ1-3
cdr3_nt: TGTGCCAGCAGTCAACAGGGCTCTGGAAACACCATATATTTT
cdr3_aa: CASSQQGSGNTIYF

clone_size: once
d_call: TRBD1
v_call: TRBV5-6
j_call: TRBJ2-3
cdr3_nt: TGTGCCAGCAGCTTCGACAGGGGCCCCGATACGCAGTATTTT
cdr3_aa: CASSFDRGPDTQYF

clone_size: .
d_call: .
v_call: TRBV12-5
j_call: TRBJ2-1
cdr3_nt: TGTGCTAGTGGGACAAACAATGAGCAGTTCTTC
cdr3_aa: CASGTNNEQFF